This T cell receptor beta chain comes out of a study of regulatory T cells in long-lasting Graves disease. This clonotype was detected ten times or more. Noted time point: persistent/refractory GD, antithyroid drugs over 5 years with positive TRAb. PBMCs were the source of the RNA used for TCR sequencing. To make TCR beta libraries, researchers used iRepertoire HTBI primers and Arm-PCR of CDR3 regions. TCRdb used MiXCR to reprocess the multiplex PCR reads, holding one entry per CDR3 protein. The sample gives about 460,000 distinct CDR3 sequences, roughly 22% of which show up once; over 10% is in the top ten. Trimming pared 10 bases from V and 1 base from J, leaving 11 bases between. The germline gives CDR1 MDHEN, CDR2 SYDVKM. The length of the CDR3 is 12 residues.

The V and J genes are TRBV28 and TRBJ2-7; no clear D gene. The TCR originated in a female donor with Graves disease. The sample consisted of peripheral blood mononuclear cells (PBMCs), taken when the disease was refractory, from a patient treated with antithyroid drugs. The CDR3 loop is CATLDGSYEQYF. CDR3 nucleotide sequence: TGTGCCACCTTAGACGGATCCTACGAGCAGTACTTC.